A selection of T cell receptor beta chains follows, all from one sample in a study of T cells in Graves' hyperthyroidism and ophthalmopathy. TCRdb used MiXCR to reprocess the multiplex PCR reads, holding one entry per CDR3 protein. The data contain under 700,000 distinct CDR3 sequences, about half of them singletons. Sequencing used peripheral blood or thyroid tissue (not recorded which). These receptor sequences come from a woman aged 18-29 years with Graves' hyperthyroidism. The conserved cysteine and the conserved F or W are not part of the CDR3 here.

TRBV19	TRBJ1-5	ASSGDINQPQH
TRBV2	TRBJ1-3	ASSSEASLSGNTIY
TRBV29-1	TRBJ1-1	SVGGRTEAF
TRBV15	TRBJ2-5	ATSRDVGSQETQY
TRBV15	TRBJ2-7	ATSRGQGTGYEQY
TRBV2	TRBJ2-5	ASTSRQVSQETQY
TRBV20-1	TRBJ1-1	SARASRGAKNTEAF
TRBV15	TRBJ1-5	ATSRDLAGNQPQH
TRBV10-3	TRBJ1-2	AISEQGRGYT
TRBV25-1	TRBJ2-5	ASSSTSIPETQY
TRBV9	TRBJ1-1	ASSKSSANTEAF
TRBV2	TRBJ2-6	ASYPGVGANVLT
TRBV7-2	TRBJ2-7	ASSLVQGQY
TRBV12-3/TRBV12-4	TRBJ2-7	ASTRGMGTYEQY
TRBV20-1	TRBJ2-2	SARASGRVGELF
TRBV24-1	TRBJ1-6	ATSDANSPLH
TRBV7-9	TRBJ2-5	ASYDRGETQY
TRBV7-8	TRBJ2-2	ASSPWEGLAGELF
TRBV29-1	TRBJ1-1	SVGNEVNTEAF
TRBV20-1	TRBJ2-7	SARGTSVNSYEQY
TRBV29-1	TRBJ2-2	SAPARGGRPGELF
TRBV7-9	TRBJ1-1	ASSLEMGDGTEAF
TRBV25-1	TRBJ2-4	ASSVDRGNIQY
TRBV6-5	TRBJ2-7	ASSPRQGVSYEQY
TRBV7-2	TRBJ2-2	ASSLWQNTGELF
TRBV15	TRBJ2-7	ATSRTRGTEPVEQY
TRBV10-3	TRBJ2-2	AISPGQAGTGELF
TRBV29-1	TRBJ2-7	SVGLAGATEQY
TRBV15	TRBJ1-2	ATSGMGQNYGYT
TRBV14	TRBJ2-7	ASSPSGSSSYEQY
TRBV10-3	TRBJ1-1	ASSYRPENTEAF
TRBV19	TRBJ1-2	ASSIPRWEAGGLYGYT
TRBV29-1	TRBJ1-1	SVELGRGGGTEAF
TRBV2	TRBJ2-7	ASSDWLAGGRYEQY
TRBV7-9	TRBJ2-7	ASSFTSAEQY
TRBV19	TRBJ2-7	ASSPLIGSAYEQY
TRBV2	TRBJ2-5	ASLPRASVETQY
TRBV19	TRBJ2-5	ASSPSDREETQY
TRBV24-1	TRBJ2-7	ATSESGTGRDEQY
TRBV10-1	TRBJ2-5	ASTDRGETQY
TRBV14	TRBJ1-2	ASRPSTGGEYGYT
TRBV15	TRBJ2-7	ATSRDGGQSYEQY
TRBV19	TRBJ1-1	ARDRGFVNTEAF
TRBV25-1	TRBJ1-2	ASRPQGVPNGYT
TRBV20-1	TRBJ2-7	SARESAFGQY
TRBV2	TRBJ2-7	ASSQDPFYQGREQY
TRBV7-9	TRBJ2-5	ASSLVEQETQY
TRBV2	TRBJ2-7	ASSGRSSYEQY
TRBV10-3	TRBJ1-2	AIRRKFSGNHRYT
TRBV29-1	TRBJ2-2	ASSLDRGYTGELF
TRBV7-2	TRBJ2-5	ASSLSPPSQY
TRBV25-1	TRBJ1-2	ATVTGVGYT
TRBV12-3/TRBV12-4	TRBJ2-7	ASSSQYEQY
TRBV25-1	TRBJ1-2	ASSESGFYGYT
TRBV2	TRBJ1-2	AISLGYDYGYT
TRBV7-3	TRBJ2-5	ASSQVQGTPN
TRBV9	TRBJ1-2	ASSVDGKGGYT